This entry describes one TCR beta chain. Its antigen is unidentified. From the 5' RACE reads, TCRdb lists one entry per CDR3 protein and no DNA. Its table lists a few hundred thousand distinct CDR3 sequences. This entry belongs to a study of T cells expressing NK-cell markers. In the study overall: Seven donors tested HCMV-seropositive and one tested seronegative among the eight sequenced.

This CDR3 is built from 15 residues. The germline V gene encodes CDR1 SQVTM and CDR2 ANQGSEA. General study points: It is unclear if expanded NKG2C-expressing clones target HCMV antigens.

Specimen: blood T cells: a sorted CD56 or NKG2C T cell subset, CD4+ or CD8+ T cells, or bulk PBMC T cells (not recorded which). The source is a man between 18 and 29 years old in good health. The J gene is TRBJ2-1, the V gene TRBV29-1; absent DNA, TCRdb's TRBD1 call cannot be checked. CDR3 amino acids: CSATVPGGRSSEQFF.